The rows below give T cell receptor beta chains drawn from one sample of a study of cytomegalovirus exposure and HLA in healthy donors. The table came from immunoSEQ multiplex PCR; TCRdb's copy has only in-frame clones and leaves some out. The top ten clones hold 1.5% to 2% of a sample with 130,000 to 150,000 clones, roughly 80% of them seen once. Sample: PBMCs. Receptors were obtained from a middle-aged woman in good health and CMV-seronegative. Each CDR3 is given with its conserved first and last residue. The order of the fields is clone size, J gene, V gene, D gene, CDR3 DNA, CDR3 protein. A D gene is named only where the DNA matches it firmly. For some rows the clone size is stated as once, few or many, or as a class when expanded; others skip it.

size: .; J: TRBJ1-2; V: TRBV12-5; D: TRBD1; DNA: TGTGCTAGTGGCCGGGACAGCAACTATGGCTACACCTTC; CDR3: CASGRDSNYGYTF
size: .; J: TRBJ1-3; V: TRBV7-9; D: .; DNA: TGTGCCAGCAGCTCAGCGGGCCAGGGGAGTCGGGGAAACACCATATATTTT; CDR3: CASSSAGQGSRGNTIYF
size: .; J: TRBJ2-2; V: TRBV19; D: .; DNA: TGTGCCAGTACCCTGGCGGGGCAGCGGGAGCTGTTTTTT; CDR3: CASTLAGQRELFF
size: .; J: TRBJ2-3; V: TRBV29-1; D: .; DNA: TGCAGCGCTATCGCAGATACGCAGTATTTT; CDR3: CSAIADTQYF
size: .; J: TRBJ2-7; V: TRBV5-5; D: TRBD2; DNA: TGTGCCAGCAGCTGGGACTACCTTATGGACGAGCAGTACTTC; CDR3: CASSWDYLMDEQYF
size: once; J: TRBJ1-2; V: TRBV27; D: .; DNA: TGTGCCAGCAGTTTATCGTACAGACATGGCTACACCTTC; CDR3: CASSLSYRHGYTF
size: .; J: TRBJ2-7; V: TRBV2; D: TRBD1; DNA: TGTGCCAGCAGTGAAGATAGGACAGGGAACGGGTACGAGCAGTACTTC; CDR3: CASSEDRTGNGYEQYF
size: .; J: TRBJ2-7; V: TRBV5-1; D: .; DNA: TGCGCCAGCAGCTTGGATGGGCCCTACGAGCAGTACTTC; CDR3: CASSLDGPYEQYF
size: .; J: TRBJ1-1; V: TRBV9; D: .; DNA: TGTGCCAGCAGCGACATCGGGGGATTGAACACTGAAGCTTTCTTT; CDR3: CASSDIGGLNTEAFF
size: few; J: TRBJ1-2; V: TRBV5-6; D: .; DNA: TGTGCCAGCAGCTTGGGAGGACAGAACTACTATGGCTACACCTTC; CDR3: CASSLGGQNYYGYTF
size: once; J: TRBJ2-1; V: TRBV5-4; D: TRBD2; DNA: TGTGTAACTAGCGGGAGAGTTGGTAATGAGCAGTTCTTC; CDR3: CVTSGRVGNEQFF
size: .; J: TRBJ2-5; V: TRBV5-6; D: .; DNA: TGTGCCAGCAGCTCCGCGCGGGCCCAGTACTTC; CDR3: CASSSARAQYF
size: .; J: TRBJ2-1; V: TRBV29-1; D: TRBD1; DNA: TGCAGCGTATTAGCCGGGACAGGGGCTAATGAGCAGTTCTTC; CDR3: CSVLAGTGANEQFF
size: once; J: TRBJ1-3; V: TRBV7-8; D: TRBD1; DNA: TGTGCCAGCAGCCTCCGGGCGCAGGGGGCAGTAGGAAACACCATATATTTT; CDR3: CASSLRAQGAVGNTIYF
size: .; J: TRBJ1-5; V: TRBV27; D: TRBD1; DNA: TGTGCCAGCAGTCCCGTGGACAGGGGCCAGGGGCCCCGGCATTTT; CDR3: CASSPVDRGQGPRHF
size: .; J: TRBJ2-6; V: TRBV6-5; D: .; DNA: TGTGCCAGCAGTTTTAACGCGGTGACTGGGGCCAACGTCCTGACTTTC; CDR3: CASSFNAVTGANVLTF
size: .; J: TRBJ2-5; V: TRBV18; D: TRBD1; DNA: TGTGCCAGCTCACCCGTCAGGGGGAGCTTAGAGACCCAGTACTTC; CDR3: CASSPVRGSLETQYF
size: .; J: TRBJ2-7; V: TRBV19; D: .; DNA: TGTGCCAGTAGTGCTTTTCTCAGGCCCGAGTACGAGCAGTACTTC; CDR3: CASSAFLRPEYEQYF
size: .; J: TRBJ1-2; V: TRBV28; D: TRBD1; DNA: TGTGCCAGCAGTCTCCCAGCTCCGGGACAGGGGCCTGTTAACTATGGCTACACCTTC; CDR3: CASSLPAPGQGPVNYGYTF
size: .; J: TRBJ1-3; V: TRBV28; D: .; DNA: TGTGCCAGCAGTACAAACTCTGGAAACACCATATATTTT; CDR3: CASSTNSGNTIYF
size: .; J: TRBJ2-7; V: TRBV27; D: TRBD1; DNA: TGTGCCAGCAGTCCGGGACAGGGGGTCGGCGAGCAGTACTTC; CDR3: CASSPGQGVGEQYF
size: .; J: TRBJ1-2; V: TRBV6-5; D: .; DNA: TGTGCCAGCAGTGAAACGAGCTATGGCTACACCTTC; CDR3: CASSETSYGYTF
size: .; J: TRBJ2-7; V: TRBV5-1; D: TRBD2; DNA: TGCGCCAGCAGCTTGGGACTAGCGACCTACGAGCAGTACTTC; CDR3: CASSLGLATYEQYF
size: many; J: TRBJ2-2; V: TRBV14; D: .; DNA: TGTGCCAGCAGCCAGGGTGGGCTAACCCGAAGGACCGGGGAGCTGTTTTTT; CDR3: CASSQGGLTRRTGELFF
size: .; J: TRBJ1-1; V: TRBV18; D: .; DNA: TGTGCCAGCTCAGGTGTCCAGGGAGGATTGACTGAAGCTTTCTTT; CDR3: CASSGVQGGLTEAFF
size: .; J: TRBJ1-2; V: TRBV7-8; D: TRBD1; DNA: TGTGCCAGCAGCTCCCCGACAGGGTATATCAATGGCTACACCTTC; CDR3: CASSSPTGYINGYTF
size: .; J: TRBJ2-5; V: TRBV19; D: TRBD2; DNA: TGTGCCAGTAGTATAACAAGACTAGCGGGATACGAGACCCAGTACTTC; CDR3: CASSITRLAGYETQYF
size: .; J: TRBJ2-3; V: TRBV4-1; D: TRBD2; DNA: TGCGCCAGCAGCCAAGTTAATCTAGCGGACACAGATACGCAGTATTTT; CDR3: CASSQVNLADTDTQYF
size: .; J: TRBJ2-5; V: TRBV20-1; D: .; DNA: TGCAGTGGGCGGAACCAAGAGACCCAGTACTTC; CDR3: CSGRNQETQYF
size: few; J: TRBJ1-5; V: TRBV27; D: .; DNA: TGTGCCAGCCCCCCGGTTAATCAGCCCCAGCATTTT; CDR3: CASPPVNQPQHF
size: once; J: TRBJ2-7; V: TRBV2; D: .; DNA: TGCGCCAGTACAGGGTTTAACCTCGGCGAGCAGTACTTC; CDR3: CASTGFNLGEQYF
size: .; J: TRBJ2-7; V: TRBV27; D: TRBD2; DNA: TGTGCCAGCAGGCCCGGGGGGGACGAGCAGTACTTC; CDR3: CASRPGGDEQYF
size: once; J: TRBJ1-1; V: TRBV28; D: TRBD1; DNA: TGTGCCAGCAGTCCGAACAGGGGTGTAGACTACACTGAAGCTTTCTTT; CDR3: CASSPNRGVDYTEAFF
size: .; J: TRBJ1-1; V: TRBV5-1; D: .; DNA: TGCGCCAGCAGCTTGTTCGCTAACTTGGGCCAAATTATAAAGAACACTGAAGCTTTCTTT; CDR3: CASSLFANLGQIIKNTEAFF
size: few; J: TRBJ2-6; V: TRBV10-3; D: TRBD2; DNA: TGTGCCATCAGTAGACTAGCGGGGGGGCCCGGGGCCAACGTCCTGACTTTC; CDR3: CAISRLAGGPGANVLTF
size: .; J: TRBJ2-7; V: TRBV28; D: .; DNA: TGTGCCAGCGGGTCGGGACTTCGGACATACGAGCAGTACTTC; CDR3: CASGSGLRTYEQYF
size: .; J: TRBJ1-5; V: TRBV2; D: .; DNA: TGTGCCAGCAATCGTGGAGATAGTAGCAATCAGCCCCAGCATTTT; CDR3: CASNRGDSSNQPQHF
size: few; J: TRBJ1-2; V: TRBV5-4; D: .; DNA: TGTGCCAGCAGCCCCGGGTATGGCTACACCTTC; CDR3: CASSPGYGYTF
size: .; J: TRBJ2-5; V: TRBV2; D: TRBD2; DNA: TGTGCCAGCAGTCCGGGGACTAGCGGGGGGTTAGGGGAGACCCAGTACTTC; CDR3: CASSPGTSGGLGETQYF
size: .; J: TRBJ2-1; V: TRBV19; D: .; DNA: TGTGCCAGTAGTCCCCTCTGGGACTCGAGCTCCTACAATGAGCAGTTCTTC; CDR3: CASSPLWDSSSYNEQFF
size: .; J: TRBJ1-1; V: TRBV5-1; D: .; DNA: TGCGCCAGCAGCTTGGAGGTAGGGGCACCGACTGAAGCTTTCTTT; CDR3: CASSLEVGAPTEAFF
size: .; J: TRBJ2-3; V: TRBV7-2; D: .; DNA: TGTGCCAGCAGCTTCGTCGCGGGCCTTCAAGCAGATACGCAGTATTTT; CDR3: CASSFVAGLQADTQYF
size: .; J: TRBJ2-2; V: TRBV4-1; D: TRBD2; DNA: TGCGCCAGCAGAAATAGCGGGAGGTCTACCGGGGAGCTGTTTTTT; CDR3: CASRNSGRSTGELFF
size: few; J: TRBJ2-7; V: TRBV6-5; D: TRBD2; DNA: TGTGCCAGCAGTTACTCAGCGGGGAGCTCCTACGAGCAGTACTTC; CDR3: CASSYSAGSSYEQYF
size: .; J: TRBJ2-3; V: TRBV6-4; D: .; DNA: TGTGCCAGCAGTGCCGGGATTTTAACTAGCACAGATACGCAGTATTTT; CDR3: CASSAGILTSTDTQYF
size: once; J: TRBJ2-7; V: TRBV7-8; D: .; DNA: TGTGCCAGCAGCTTAGCCCACGCGGACGAGCAGTACTTC; CDR3: CASSLAHADEQYF
size: .; J: TRBJ1-1; V: TRBV6-5; D: .; DNA: TGTGCCAGCAGCTCCTATCAGGGGAACACTGAAGCTTTCTTT; CDR3: CASSSYQGNTEAFF